A single sample gave rise to the 32 T cell receptor beta chains below, sequenced in a study of Graves' ophthalmopathy and Graves' hyperthyroidism. As the template, RNA transcripts were used to amplify TCR beta CDR3 regions. HTBI primers were used in a first-round RT-PCR, which preceded a second-round multiplex PCR. TCRdb fed the multiplex PCR reads into MiXCR, producing one record per CDR3 protein. The sample consists of about 740,000 distinct CDR3 sequences, roughly two fifths of them appearing once. The specimen was peripheral blood. Source of these receptors: an adult man with Graves' ophthalmopathy.

This chain's CDR3 is CASRERGTDDQPQHF. Here the CDR3 DNA reads TGTGCCAGCAGGGAGCGGGGGACGGATGACCAGCCCCAGCATTTT. The rearrangement joins TRBV25-1 to TRBJ1-5; D perhaps matches TRBD1 (5 bases). The V gene's germline CDR1 is MGHDK and CDR2 SYGVNS. With 6 bases removed from V and 7 bases from J, the gap between germline ends came to 19 bases. The CDR3 covers 15 residues.

The rearrangement joins TRBV10-3 to TRBJ2-3, with TRBD2 matching over 15 bases. This CDR3 spans 16 amino acids. The V segment lost 6 bases and the J segment 3 bases; nucleotides outside the gene matches: 4. The germline gives CDR1 ENHRY, CDR2 SYGVKD. As DNA, the CDR3 is TGTGCCATCAGCCGCGGACTAGCGGGGGGGACAGATACGCAGTATTTT. Protein: CAISRGLAGGTDTQYF.

Concerning this clonotype itself: Possible read error: a much larger clone is one base away. Because the CDR3 is missing its conserved closing phenylalanine or tryptophan, this is likely a read error. The chain is built from TRBV29-1 and TRBJ2-7, with D perhaps TRBD1 (6 bases). CDR3 size: 13 residues. The ends were cut back, 4 bases at V and 1 base at J, with 11 bases in the middle. Germline lookup yields CDR1 SQVTM and CDR2 ANQGSEA. The CDR3 loop reads CSVGKGGSYEQYL. The CDR3 DNA reads TGCAGCGTTGGTAAAGGGGGTTCCTACGAGCAGTACCTC.

This chain joins TRBV29-1 and TRBJ1-1, with TRBD1 matching over 7 bases. Germline CDR1 and CDR2: SQVTM and ANQGSEA. This CDR3 is 13 amino acids long. V shed 6 bases, J shed 2 bases, and the junction held 6 bases outside the gene matches. CDR3 sequence: CSVFRDSNTEAFF. The CDR3 bases are TGCAGCGTGTTCCGGGACAGTAACACTGAAGCTTTCTTT.

This clonotype has ten or more counts. The rearrangement links TRBV20-1 to TRBJ2-5; D uncertain. The CDR3 is 10 amino acids. The V gene's germline CDR1 is DFQATT and CDR2 SNEGSKA (reference sequence). V gave up 3 bases and J gave up 5 bases, with 4 bases separating them. The CDR3: CSASMETQYF. The CDR3 nucleotides read TGCAGTGCTAGTATGGAGACCCAGTACTTC.

This clonotype was counted at least ten times. CDR3 in DNA: TGTGCCATCAGACCGACAGGGGGCCGTGAAATAGTGCAGTACTTC. Protein sequence: CAIRPTGGREIVQYF. The rearrangement joins TRBV10-3 to TRBJ2-7, with 10 nucleotides matching TRBD1. V gave up 6 bases and J gave up 9 bases; unmatched junction bases: 14. Germline V lookup: CDR1 ENHRY, CDR2 SYGVKD. This CDR3 comprises 15 residues.

With respect to this clonotype: Possible read error: a much larger clone is one base away. The chain joins TRBV19 to TRBJ1-5; TRBD1 aligns across 8 bases. V lost 11 bases to trimming and J lost 5 bases; unmatched junction nucleotides: 8. Germline V CDR1 and CDR2: LNHDA, SQIVND (reference sequence). CDR3 size: 13 residues. DNA of the CDR3: TGTGCCCGCGGCAGGGGGCTTTATCAGCCCCAGCATTTT. Translated: CARGRGLYQPQHF.

This clonotype was seen a few times. V gene TRBV5-4 combines with J gene TRBJ2-7; 12 nucleotides align to TRBD2. The V gene's germline CDR1 is SGHNT and CDR2 YYREEE (reference sequence). Germline trimming cut 0 bases from V and 3 bases from J; bases unmatched to any gene: 4. The CDR3 has 16 residues. CDR3 sequence: CASSLGLAGAHYEQYF. The CDR3, as DNA: TGTGCCAGCAGCTTGGGACTAGCGGGAGCGCACTACGAGCAGTACTTC.

This clonotype was detected many times. The chain joins TRBV6-5 to TRBJ1-1; TRBD1 is a possible D gene (6 bases). Trimming removed 5 bases from V and 2 bases from J, with 15 bases in between. The CDR3 contains 15 residues. Germline CDR1 MNHEY, CDR2 SVGAGI. In nucleotides, the CDR3 is TGTGCCAGCAGTCGCCTCGCCGGGGGCAACACTGAAGCTTTCTTT. This translates into CASSRLAGGNTEAFF.

This clonotype was found many times. This chain joins TRBV10-3 and TRBJ1-5; D remains unclear. V was clipped by 6 bases and J by 3 bases, with 12 bases between them. This CDR3 comprises 14 residues. Germline V CDR1 and CDR2: ENHRY, SYGVKD. CDR3 nucleotide sequence: TGTGCCATCAGCGCCACCGAGACCAATCAGCCCCAGCATTTT. Translation gives CAISATETNQPQHF.

This sequence joins TRBV12-3 or TRBV12-4 and TRBJ2-5, with D perhaps matching TRBD2 (5 bases). Trimming cost V 7 bases and J 3 bases, with 9 bases left between them. The length of the CDR3 is 12 residues. The CDR3 DNA is TGTGCCAGCACGTTCGGGGAAGAGACCCAGTACTTC. Amino acid sequence: CASTFGEETQYF.

This clonotype occurred a few times. The gene calls are TRBV2 and TRBJ1-1; maybe TRBD1 (6 bases). From germline, CDR1 is SNHLY and CDR2 FYNNEI. This CDR3 is built from 12 residues. The V end lost 5 bases, the J end lost 10 bases, and 14 bases lay between the germline ends. The CDR3 region is CASSIGGSGAFF. The CDR3 DNA reads as TGTGCCAGCAGTATAGGGGGGTCCGGAGCTTTCTTT.

The V gene is TRBV2, the J gene TRBJ2-7; the match to TRBD1 covers 8 bases. Matching the DNA end better, TRBJ2-5 makes the J call doubtful. The germline CDR1 and CDR2 sequences are SNHLY and FYNNEI. The CDR3 covers 13 residues. The CDR3 loop is CASLRGQDETQYF. In nucleotides, the CDR3 is TGTGCCAGCTTAAGGGGACAGGACGAGACCCAGTACTTC.

The chain recombines TRBV15 with TRBJ1-2; D is ambiguous. Germline CDR1 and CDR2: LNHNV and YYDKDF (reference sequence). V shed 1 base and J shed 0 bases, with 6 bases lying between them. CDR3 size: 14 residues. CDR3 DNA sequence: TGTGCCACCAGCAGAGGCGCCGCTAACTATGGCTACACCTTC. Translation gives CATSRGAANYGYTF.

The chain has TRBV7-6 and TRBJ2-5; 10 positions agree with TRBD2. V lost 0 bases, J lost 7 bases, and 11 bases stayed unmatched. Germline loops: CDR1 SGHVS, CDR2 FNYEAQ. The CDR3 spans 17 residues. This CDR3 reads CASSLARLAGALGTQYF. CDR3 nucleotide sequence: TGTGCCAGCAGCTTAGCGAGGCTAGCGGGGGCCCTCGGGACCCAGTACTTC.

This clonotype was seen a handful of times. The chain combines TRBV7-9 with TRBJ2-7; TRBD2 matches 12 bases. Per the germline V gene, CDR1 is SEHNR and CDR2 is FQNEAQ (reference sequence). The V segment lost 5 bases and the J segment 1 base; nucleotides outside the gene matches: 3. The CDR3 length is 15 residues. The CDR3 DNA follows: TGTGCCAGCAGCATCGGACTAGCGGGATCCTACGAGCAGTACTTC. Amino acids: CASSIGLAGSYEQYF.

The table lists this clonotype with a count of one. This chain links TRBV25-1 with TRBJ2-2; TRBD2 matches 8 bases. V dropped 3 bases and J dropped 5; count of bases not matched to a gene: 11. CDR1 is MGHDK and CDR2 is SYGVNS in the germline V gene. The CDR3 runs to 17 residues. CDR3 nucleotide sequence: TGTGCCAGCAGTGATTGGTCGGGAGGGCCGGTTACCGGGGAGCTGTTTTTT. The encoded protein is CASSDWSGGPVTGELFF.

Notes on this clonotype: A much larger clone lies one base from this, so it may be a read error. This chain uses TRBV7-9 with TRBJ1-6, with no clear D. V was shortened by 4 bases and J by 7 bases, with 11 bases between the two germline ends. This CDR3 comprises 14 residues. Germline V gives CDR1 SEHNR, CDR2 FQNEAQ (reference sequence). The CDR3, as DNA: TGTGCCAGCAGCTCAGTAGGCTTCAATTCACCCCTCCACTTT. Translating it yields CASSSVGFNSPLHF.

The V and J genes are TRBV7-2 and TRBJ2-5; 7 bases fit TRBD1. V was pared by 2 bases and J by 5 bases, with 8 bases of the junction left unmatched. The CDR3 is made up of 15 amino acids. CDR1 and CDR2 from the germline V gene are SGHTA and FQGNSA. CDR3 DNA: TGTGCCAGCAGCTTATCTGACAGGGTAGGGGAGACCCAGTACTTC. It translates to CASSLSDRVGETQYF. Full variable domain (remainder filled in from reference TRBV7-2 and TRBJ2-5): GAGVSQSPSNKVTEKGKDVELRCDPISGHTALYWYRQSLGQGLEFLIYFQGNSAPDKSGLPSDRFSAERTGGSVSTLTIQRTQQEDSAVYLCASSLSDRVGETQYFGPGTRLLVL.

The V gene is TRBV14, the J gene TRBJ1-2; D not resolved. With 4 bases removed from V and 7 bases from J, the gap between germline ends came to 13 bases. The length of the CDR3 is 13 residues. Germline V gene sequence: CDR1 SGHDN, CDR2 FVKESK. Here the CDR3 reads CASSPLDNLGYTF. The CDR3 nucleotides are TGTGCCAGCAGCCCTCTCGACAACCTTGGCTACACCTTC.

A note on this clonotype: This may arise from a read error, as a much more abundant clone is one base away. V is TRBV7-9 and J is TRBJ2-7; no clear D. The germline V gene encodes CDR1 SEHNR and CDR2 FQNEAQ (reference sequence). The CDR3 is 13 amino acids. V was pared by 0 bases and J by 8 bases, with 11 bases between. The CDR3, as DNA: TGTGCCAGCAGCTTAGCGCTTAGAGACAAGCAGTACTTC. It yields the protein CASSLALRDKQYF. The whole variable domain, filled in from reference TRBV7-9 and TRBJ2-7, reads DTGVSQNPRHKITKRGQNVTFRCDPISEHNRLYWYRQTLGQGPEFLTYFQNEAQLEKSRLLSDRFSAERPKGSFSTLEIQRTEQGDSAMYLCASSLALRDKQYFGPGTRLTVT.

The chain is built from TRBV7-9 and TRBJ2-2, with a possible D match to TRBD1 (6 bases). The CDR3 extends over 13 amino acids. CDR1 is SEHNR, CDR2 FQNEAQ, per germline (reference sequence). The V and J ends lost 6 bases and 6 bases respectively, with 11 bases between them. The chain's CDR3 is CASSRRGSGELFF. CDR3 bases: TGTGCCAGCAGTCGCAGGGGTTCCGGGGAGCTGTTTTTT. Complete variable domain (other parts from reference TRBV7-9 and TRBJ2-2): DTGVSQNPRHKITKRGQNVTFRCDPISEHNRLYWYRQTLGQGPEFLTYFQNEAQLEKSRLLSDRFSAERPKGSFSTLEIQRTEQGDSAMYLCASSRRGSGELFFGEGSRLTVL.

In this sample, this clonotype turned up many times. The genes are TRBV25-1 and TRBJ2-7, with TRBD1 as a possible D gene (6 bases). CDR1 is MGHDK and CDR2 is SYGVNS in the germline V gene. V was shortened by 1 base and J by 0 bases, with 13 bases between the two germline ends. The CDR3 length is 16 residues. CDR3 in DNA: TGTGCCAGCAGTGAATTGAGGGGGTCTAACTCCTACGAGCAGTACTTC. It encodes CASSELRGSNSYEQYF.

A few counts support this clonotype. The gene calls are TRBV20-1 and TRBJ2-5; weak D call: TRBD1 (6 bases). The CDR3 covers 13 residues. With 4 bases removed from V and 5 bases from J, the gap between germline ends came to 14 bases. CDR1 and CDR2 (germline): DFQATT, SNEGSKA (reference sequence). The CDR3 DNA is TGCAGTGCTATAAAAACAGGGCCGGAGACCCAGTACTTC. This translates into CSAIKTGPETQYF.

This clonotype was counted once. The chain combines TRBV2 with TRBJ2-5; D is perhaps TRBD2 (6 bases). The ends were cut back, 2 bases at V and 5 bases at J, with 12 bases in the middle. CDR3 length: 14 residues. CDR1 is SNHLY and CDR2 is FYNNEI in the germline V gene. The DNA for the CDR3 is TGTGCCAGCAGTGAAACGGGACTGACGGAGACCCAGTACTTC. Residues: CASSETGLTETQYF.

V and J are TRBV25-1 and TRBJ1-2; D remains unclear. The CDR3 has 16 residues. Trimming pared 3 bases from V and 5 bases from J, leaving 19 bases between. In germline, CDR1 is MGHDK, CDR2 SYGVNS. DNA for the CDR3: TGTGCCAGCAGTGAGCTAGCCGACACCGGGGAGTATGGCTACACCTTC. It specifies CASSELADTGEYGYTF.

This clonotype was observed at least ten times. The V gene is TRBV7-2, the J gene TRBJ2-7, with 7 positions matching TRBD1. The CDR3 totals 14 residues. The V and J ends lost 6 bases and 7 bases, in that order; junction bases with no gene match: 12. CDR1 and CDR2 from the germline V gene are SGHTA and FQGNSA. CDR3 nucleotide sequence: TGTGCCAGCAGACTTAAGGGGGCCACGGGGGAGCAGTACTTC. This gives the protein CASRLKGATGEQYF. The full variable domain, its missing parts supplied by reference TRBV7-2 and TRBJ2-7, is GAGVSQSPSNKVTEKGKDVELRCDPISGHTALYWYRQSLGQGLEFLIYFQGNSAPDKSGLPSDRFSAERTGGSVSTLTIQRTQQEDSAVYLCASRLKGATGEQYFGPGTRLTVT.

CDR3 residues: CASSNRQGYANYGYTF. The DNA for the CDR3 is TGTGCCAGCAGTAATCGACAGGGATACGCTAACTATGGCTACACCTTC. The chain links TRBV2 to TRBJ1-2, with 7 nucleotides matching TRBD1. From germline, CDR1 is SNHLY and CDR2 FYNNEI. V gave up 5 bases and J gave up 0 bases; unmatched junction bases: 9. The CDR3 extends over 16 amino acids.

The CDR3 DNA sequence: TGTGCCAGCAGCCAAGTTATACAGACCGGGGAGCTGTTTTTT. As protein: CASSQVIQTGELFF. The chain uses TRBV25-1 and TRBJ2-2; D not resolved. Germline CDR1 MGHDK, CDR2 SYGVNS. V shed 6 bases and J shed 5 bases, with 13 bases lying between them. The CDR3 is 14 residues long.

As to this clonotype: Compared with germline, one end of the junction differs, possibly owing to a read error. This rearrangement joins TRBV29-1 to TRBJ2-2; the D gene is possibly TRBD2 (6 bases). This CDR3 has 11 amino acids. CDR1 is SQVTM, CDR2 ANQGSEA, per germline. The CDR3 loop reads CSVGPSGGLFF. The CDR3 coding sequence is TGCAGCGTTGGCCCGTCCGGGGGGCTGTTTTTT.

This clonotype was observed a single time. A read error may be the cause here, since a much bigger clone is one base away. Here the CDR3 omits its conserved ending phenylalanine or tryptophan, so a read error is the likely source. This chain uses TRBV7-2 with TRBJ2-7, with D perhaps matching TRBD1 or TRBD2 (7 bases each). Germline-derived CDR1 and CDR2 are SGHTA and FQGNSA. The CDR3 loop spans 16 amino acids. V lost 5 bases, J lost 7 bases, and 24 bases lay in between. Here the CDR3 DNA reads TGTGCCAGCAGCCCTCCCCGATGGAGCAGGGGGGGGGAGCAGTACTGC. Translated, it gives CASSPPRWSRGGEQYC.

This clonotype was counted many times. One end of the junction is discordant with germline, which a read error may explain. V usage is TRBV7-7 and J usage is TRBJ2-7, with D uncertain. The CDR3 runs 13 residues. The germline gives CDR1 SSHAT, CDR2 FNYEAQ (reference sequence). The chain's CDR3 is CASSLGKAYEQYF. The CDR3, as DNA: TGTGCTAGCAGCTTAGGGAAGGCTTACGAGCAGTACTTC. Complete variable domain (other parts from reference TRBV7-7 and TRBJ2-7): GAGVSQSPRYKVTKRGQDVTLRCDPISSHATLYWYQQALGQGPEFLTYFNYEAQPDKSGLPSDRFSAERPEGSISTLTIQRTEQRDSAMYRCASSLGKAYEQYFGPGTRLTVT.